A selection of T cell receptor beta chains follows, all from one sample in a study of PD-1 blockade in classical Hodgkin lymphoma. Clones were sequenced by immunoSEQ multiplex PCR, and TCRdb holds only the in-frame ones, with some missing. The table lists 45,000 or so clones, 78% of them singletons. The material sequenced was peripheral blood mononuclear cells (PBMCs), taken before the fourth cycle of nivolumab. Every receptor here comes from a human donor with classical Hodgkin lymphoma. CDR3s include the opening cysteine and the closing phenylalanine or tryptophan. Fields, in order: clone size, D gene, V gene, J gene, CDR3 protein, CDR3 DNA. A D gene is named only where the DNA matches it firmly. For some rows the clone size is stated as once, few or many, or as a class when expanded; others skip it.

.	TRBD1	TRBV5-1	TRBJ1-1	CASSPGQGVGNTEAFF	TGCGCCAGCAGCCCCGGACAGGGAGTAGGTAACACTGAAGCTTTCTTT
.	.	TRBV10-3	TRBJ1-6	CAISPWGARNSPLHF	TGTGCCATCAGCCCTTGGGGGGCGAGGAATTCACCCCTCCACTTT
.	TRBD2	TRBV9	TRBJ2-2	CASSIGTSGNTGELFF	TGTGCCAGCAGCATCGGGACTAGCGGAAACACCGGGGAGCTGTTTTTT
.	.	TRBV15	TRBJ2-1	CATSRDLGQAYNEQFF	TGTGCCACCAGCAGAGATCTCGGGCAGGCCTACAATGAGCAGTTCTTC
.	TRBD2	TRBV9	TRBJ2-7	CASSVTGTKAYEQYF	TGTGCCAGCAGCGTTACGGGGACTAAGGCCTACGAGCAGTACTTC
.	TRBD1	TRBV2	TRBJ2-3	CASSLQGKGTDTQYF	TGTGCCAGCAGTCTACAGGGGAAGGGCACAGATACGCAGTATTTT
.	.	TRBV18	TRBJ1-5	CASSPLSGSRNQPQHF	TGTGCCAGCTCACCATTGTCGGGGTCGCGCAATCAGCCCCAGCATTTT
few	TRBD2	TRBV4-3	TRBJ2-2	CASSRKLAGGLNTGELFF	TGCGCCAGCAGCCGGAAACTAGCGGGGGGGCTAAATACCGGGGAGCTGTTTTTT
.	.	TRBV6-5	TRBJ2-1	CASSYQGAWGNEQFF	TGTGCCAGCAGTTACCAAGGAGCCTGGGGTAATGAGCAGTTCTTC
once	.	TRBV9	TRBJ2-7	CASSVGNIPYEQYF	TGTGCCAGCAGCGTAGGTAATATTCCCTACGAGCAGTACTTC
.	.	TRBV7-2	TRBJ1-2	CASSLVYPGQGAGYTF	TGTGCCAGCAGCTTAGTCTATCCGGGGCAAGGAGCGGGCTACACCTTC
few	.	TRBV27	TRBJ1-1	CASSFGGEGEAFF	TGTGCCAGCAGTTTCGGGGGTGAGGGTGAAGCTTTCTTT
once	.	TRBV28	TRBJ1-1	CASLPFGGLTEAFF	TGTGCCAGCCTTCCTTTTGGGGGGCTCACTGAAGCTTTCTTT
.	.	TRBV4-3	TRBJ2-3	CASSQTRTGESTDTQYF	TGCGCCAGCAGCCAAACCCGCACGGGGGAGTCCACAGATACGCAGTATTTT
few	.	TRBV25-1	TRBJ2-7	CASSDSGKTHEQYF	TGTGCCAGCAGTGACTCAGGGAAAACCCACGAGCAGTACTTC
.	.	TRBV7-2	TRBJ2-2	CASSPDRQTGELFF	TGTGCCAGCAGCCCCGACAGGCAGACCGGGGAGCTGTTTTTT
.	TRBD1	TRBV7-8	TRBJ1-5	CASSPGTAIHDQPQHF	TGTGCCAGCAGCCCAGGGACAGCAATCCACGATCAGCCCCAGCATTTT
.	TRBD1	TRBV30	TRBJ1-3	CAWGTGSGNTIYF	TGTGCCTGGGGGACAGGCTCTGGAAACACCATATATTTT
.	.	TRBV6-5	TRBJ1-2	CASSYSVQNGYTF	TGTGCCAGCAGTTACTCTGTACAAAATGGCTACACCTTC
.	.	TRBV14	TRBJ1-4	CASSQQTDEKLFF	TGTGCCAGCAGCCAACAGACGGATGAAAAACTGTTTTTT
.	.	TRBV2	TRBJ1-4	CASSDQWLSKLFF	TGTGCCAGCAGTGATCAATGGTTGTCAAAACTGTTTTTT
.	.	TRBV9	TRBJ1-5	CASSPRFQSGPQHF	TGTGCCAGCAGCCCCCGTTTCCAATCCGGGCCCCAGCATTTT
.	TRBD1	TRBV29-1	TRBJ2-7	CSVGQTPREQYF	TGCAGCGTGGGACAGACTCCCCGGGAGCAGTACTTC
once	TRBD1	TRBV19	TRBJ1-5	CASNSQGGYSNQPQHF	TGTGCCAGTAACTCACAGGGGGGTTATAGCAATCAGCCCCAGCATTTT
.	.	TRBV5-1	TRBJ1-1	CASSLWGWSTEAFF	TGCGCCAGCAGCTTATGGGGGTGGAGCACTGAAGCTTTCTTT
few	.	TRBV2	TRBJ1-2	CASSEGRERGYTF	TGTGCCAGCAGTGAAGGCAGGGAGAGGGGCTACACCTTC
few	TRBD2	TRBV10-3	TRBJ2-1	CAITKSSGDGNEQFF	TGTGCCATCACCAAAAGTAGCGGGGATGGCAATGAGCAGTTCTTC
.	.	TRBV7-6	TRBJ1-4	CAGRLGASDSRNEKLFF	TGTGCCGGCAGGCTAGGAGCTTCGGACAGCCGAAATGAAAAACTGTTTTTT
.	.	TRBV28	TRBJ1-5	CASSPKQAWNQPQHF	TGTGCCAGCAGTCCCAAGCAGGCTTGGAATCAGCCCCAGCATTTT
.	.	TRBV7-2	TRBJ1-2	CASSARGMDYGYTF	TGTGCCAGCAGCGCACGAGGGATGGACTATGGCTACACCTTC
.	.	TRBV5-4	TRBJ2-3	CASSLATGTDTQYF	TGTGCCAGCAGCTTGGCCACAGGGACAGATACGCAGTATTTT
.	TRBD2	TRBV7-9	TRBJ2-3	CASSVAGVRPGTDTQYF	TGTGCCAGCAGTGTAGCGGGAGTCAGACCTGGCACAGATACGCAGTATTTT
.	.	TRBV13	TRBJ1-1	CASSLGGPGYTEAFF	TGTGCCAGCAGCTTAGGCGGACCCGGGTACACTGAAGCTTTCTTT
.	.	TRBV7-2	TRBJ2-4	CASSLDYNQNIQYF	TGTGCCAGCAGCCTGGACTATAATCAAAACATTCAGTACTTC
.	.	TRBV10-3	TRBJ1-5	CAISERVEQPQHF	TGTGCCATCAGTGAACGGGTTGAGCAGCCCCAGCATTTT
.	.	TRBV7-3	TRBJ1-1	CASRGSGENTEAFF	TGTGCCAGCAGAGGTAGCGGGGAGAACACTGAAGCTTTCTTT
.	.	TRBV18	TRBJ1-2	CASSPESARNYGYTF	TGTGCCAGCTCACCTGAGTCTGCGCGTAACTATGGCTACACCTTC
.	TRBD1	TRBV19	TRBJ1-2	CASSVQGANYGYTF	TGTGCCAGTAGCGTACAGGGGGCGAACTATGGCTACACCTTC
.	.	TRBV14	TRBJ2-7	CASSLLGREEQYF	TGTGCCAGCAGCCTCCTGGGCCGAGAAGAGCAGTACTTC
few	.	TRBV18	TRBJ2-3	CASSPQPGVDTQYF	TGTGCCAGCTCACCACAGCCCGGGGTCGATACGCAGTATTTT
.	.	TRBV21-1	TRBJ2-5	CASSTPGRSISQETQYF	TGTGCCAGCAGCACACCGGGACGGTCGATTTCCCAAGAGACCCAGTACTTC